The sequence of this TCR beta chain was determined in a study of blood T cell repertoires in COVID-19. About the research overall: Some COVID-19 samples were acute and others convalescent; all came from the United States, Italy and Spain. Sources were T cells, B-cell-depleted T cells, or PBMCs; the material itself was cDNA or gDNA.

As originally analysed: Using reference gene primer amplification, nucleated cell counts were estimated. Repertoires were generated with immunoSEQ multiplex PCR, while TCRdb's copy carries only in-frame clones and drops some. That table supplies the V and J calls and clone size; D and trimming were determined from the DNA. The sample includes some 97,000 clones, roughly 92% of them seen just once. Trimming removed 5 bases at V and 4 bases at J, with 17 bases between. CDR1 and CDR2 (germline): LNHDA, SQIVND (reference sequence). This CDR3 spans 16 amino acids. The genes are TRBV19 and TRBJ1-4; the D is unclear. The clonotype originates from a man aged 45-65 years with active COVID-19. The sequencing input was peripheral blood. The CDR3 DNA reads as TGTGCCAGTAGTCCCGATCGAGGCATACTTAATGAAAAACTGTTTTTT. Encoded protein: CASSPDRGILNEKLFF.